This record looks at one T cell receptor beta chain sequence and its context. The antigen is undetermined. A universal primer site was added by template switching, and unique molecular identifiers were carried by the cDNA. MiXCR, run by TCRdb on the 5' RACE reads, gives a single entry per CDR3 protein. The repertoire consists of roughly 250,000 distinct CDR3 sequences, with roughly 13% occurring once and the leading ten covering approximately 10%. This sample is part of a study of identical twins. Study-level points and caveats: Possibly, invariant MAIT and iNKT cells partly confounded zero-insertion analyses.

The germline gives CDR1 MNHEY, CDR2 SVGAGI. Trimming took off 2 bases at V and 4 bases at J, with 11 bases between the two ends. The CDR3 totals 14 residues. The genes are TRBV6-5 and TRBJ1-2; no firm D call. This TCR was sampled from a woman under 30 in good health. The material sequenced was memory (CD45RO+) T cells sorted from blood. CDR3 protein: CASSYGSPGYGYTF. As DNA, the CDR3 is TGTGCCAGCAGTTACGGCAGCCCGGGCTATGGCTACACCTTC.